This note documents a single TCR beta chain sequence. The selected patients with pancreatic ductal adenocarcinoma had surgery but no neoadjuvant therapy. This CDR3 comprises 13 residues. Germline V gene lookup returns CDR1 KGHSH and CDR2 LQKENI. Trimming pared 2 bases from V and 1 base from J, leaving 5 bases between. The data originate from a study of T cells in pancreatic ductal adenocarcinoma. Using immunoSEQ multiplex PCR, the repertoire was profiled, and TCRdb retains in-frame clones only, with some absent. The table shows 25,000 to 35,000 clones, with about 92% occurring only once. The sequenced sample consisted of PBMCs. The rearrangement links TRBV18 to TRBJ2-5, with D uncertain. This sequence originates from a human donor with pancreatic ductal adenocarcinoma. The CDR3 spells CASSPGPQETQYF. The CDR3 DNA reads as TGTGCCAGCTCACCAGGACCCCAAGAGACCCAGTACTTC. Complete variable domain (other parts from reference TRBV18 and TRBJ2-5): NAGVMQNPRHLVRRRGQEARLRCSPMKGHSHVYWYRQLPEEGLKFMVYLQKENIIDESGMPKERFSAEFPKEGPSILRIQQVVRGDSAAYFCASSPGPQETQYFGPGTRLLVL.